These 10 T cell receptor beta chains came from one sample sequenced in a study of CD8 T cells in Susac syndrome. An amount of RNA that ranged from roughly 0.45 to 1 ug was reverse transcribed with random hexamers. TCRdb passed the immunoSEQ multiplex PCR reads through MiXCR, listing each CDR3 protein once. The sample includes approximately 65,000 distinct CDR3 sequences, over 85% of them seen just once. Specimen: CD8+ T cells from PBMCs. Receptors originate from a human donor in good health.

The CDR3 reads CASSFPGWETQYF. The CDR3 DNA reads as TGTGCCAGCAGCTTCCCGGGTTGGGAGACCCAGTACTTC. The chain links TRBV5-4 to TRBJ2-5; D gene uncertain. Trimming shortened V by 2 bases and J by 5 bases, and 10 bases separated the two germline ends. The CDR3 length is 13 residues. CDR1 is SGHNT and CDR2 is YYREEE in the germline V gene (reference sequence).

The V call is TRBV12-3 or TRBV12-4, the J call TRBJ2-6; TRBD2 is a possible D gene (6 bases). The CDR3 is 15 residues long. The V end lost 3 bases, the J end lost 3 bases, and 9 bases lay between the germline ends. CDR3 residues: CASSLGGNGANVLTF. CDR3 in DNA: TGTGCCAGCAGTTTGGGGGGTAATGGGGCCAACGTCCTGACTTTC.

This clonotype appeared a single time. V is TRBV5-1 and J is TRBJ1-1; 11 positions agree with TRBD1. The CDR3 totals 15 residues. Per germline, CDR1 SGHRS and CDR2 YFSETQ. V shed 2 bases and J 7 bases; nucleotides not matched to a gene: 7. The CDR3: CASSLEGQGADEAFF. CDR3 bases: TGCGCCAGCAGCTTAGAAGGACAGGGGGCAGATGAAGCTTTCTTT.

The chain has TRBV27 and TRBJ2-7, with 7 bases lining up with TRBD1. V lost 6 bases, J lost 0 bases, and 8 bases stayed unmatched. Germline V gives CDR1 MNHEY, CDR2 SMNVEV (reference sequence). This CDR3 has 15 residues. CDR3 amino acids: CASSHRDSDSYEQYF. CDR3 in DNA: TGTGCCAGCAGCCACCGGGACAGCGACTCCTACGAGCAGTACTTC.

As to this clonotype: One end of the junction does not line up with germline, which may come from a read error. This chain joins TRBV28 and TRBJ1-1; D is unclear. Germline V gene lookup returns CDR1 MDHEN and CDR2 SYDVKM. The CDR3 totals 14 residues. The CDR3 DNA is TGTGCCAGCAGCCCCCCAAAGATGAACACTGGAGCTTTCTTT. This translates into CASSPPKMNTGAFF. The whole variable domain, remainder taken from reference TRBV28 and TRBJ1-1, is DVKVTQSSRYLVKRTGEKVFLECVQDMDHENMFWYRQDPGLGLRLIYFSYDVKMKEKGDIPEGYSVSREKKERFSLILESASTNQTSMYLCASSPPKMNTGAFFGQGTRLTVV.

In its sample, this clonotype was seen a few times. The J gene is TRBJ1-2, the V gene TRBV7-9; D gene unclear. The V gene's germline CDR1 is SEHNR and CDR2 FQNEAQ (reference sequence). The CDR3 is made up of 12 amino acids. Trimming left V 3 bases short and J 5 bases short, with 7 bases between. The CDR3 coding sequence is TGTGCCAGCAGCTTGGGCGGGTATGGCTACACCTTC. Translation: CASSLGGYGYTF.

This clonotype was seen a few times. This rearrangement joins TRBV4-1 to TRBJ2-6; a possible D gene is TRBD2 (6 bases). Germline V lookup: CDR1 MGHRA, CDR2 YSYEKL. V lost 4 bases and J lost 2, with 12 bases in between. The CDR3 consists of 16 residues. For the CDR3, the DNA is TGCGCCAGCAGCCCCAGTGGAGGGACTGGGGCCAACGTCCTGACTTTC. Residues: CASSPSGGTGANVLTF.

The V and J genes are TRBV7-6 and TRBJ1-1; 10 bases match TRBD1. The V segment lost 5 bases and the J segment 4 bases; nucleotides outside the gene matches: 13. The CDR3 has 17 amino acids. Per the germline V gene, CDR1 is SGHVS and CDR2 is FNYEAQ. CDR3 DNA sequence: TGTGCCAGCAGCCCGTGGGACAGGGGATTTGCTGGCACTGAAGCTTTCTTT. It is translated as CASSPWDRGFAGTEAFF.

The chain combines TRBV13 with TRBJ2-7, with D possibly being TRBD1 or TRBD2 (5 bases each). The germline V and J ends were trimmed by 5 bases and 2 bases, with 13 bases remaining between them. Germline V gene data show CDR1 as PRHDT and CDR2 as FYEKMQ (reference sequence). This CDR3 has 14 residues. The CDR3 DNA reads TGTGCCAGCAGCCAGGCTCGGGACCCCTACGAGCAGTACTTC. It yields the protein CASSQARDPYEQYF.

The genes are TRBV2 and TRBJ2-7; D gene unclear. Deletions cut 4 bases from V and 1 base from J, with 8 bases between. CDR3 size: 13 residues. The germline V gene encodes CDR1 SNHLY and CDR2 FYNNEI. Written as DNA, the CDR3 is TGTGCCAGCAGTGCCGGGCAGTCCTACGAGCAGTACTTC. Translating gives CASSAGQSYEQYF.